The 4 T cell receptor beta chains below come from one sample, sequenced in a study of shared clonotypes between healthy human individuals. Assay used: immunoSEQ multiplex PCR; TCRdb lists only in-frame clones, some missing. Of approximately 330,000 clones in the sample, about 70% were seen once. Sequenced material: memory CD4+ T cells sorted from blood. Subset indicated: CD45RA-negative fraction. Receptors originate from a man between 25 and 39 years old in good health.

The rearrangement uses TRBV10-3 and TRBJ2-3; maybe TRBD2 (6 bases). CDR3 length: 15 residues. CDR1 and CDR2 from the germline V gene are ENHRY and SYGVKD. Trimming removed 6 bases from V and 2 bases from J, with 15 bases in between. CDR3 sequence (DNA): TGTGCCATCAGGATAGAGCGGGCTCACACAGATACGCAGTATTTT. Translation gives CAIRIERAHTDTQYF.

The chain is built from TRBV18 and TRBJ1-4; D is ambiguous. Trimming stripped 3 bases from V and 3 bases from J, with 8 bases between. From germline, CDR1 is KGHSH and CDR2 LQKENI. The CDR3 contains 14 residues. The CDR3 DNA follows: TGTGCCAGCTCACCGGTAGGGCCTAATGAAAAACTGTTTTTT. Protein sequence: CASSPVGPNEKLFF. The whole variable domain, remainder taken from reference TRBV18 and TRBJ1-4, is NAGVMQNPRHLVRRRGQEARLRCSPMKGHSHVYWYRQLPEEGLKFMVYLQKENIIDESGMPKERFSAEFPKEGPSILRIQQVVRGDSAAYFCASSPVGPNEKLFFGSGTQLSVL.

This clone was observed once. The identical CDR3 is also encoded by other nucleotide sequences in the sample. The V and J genes are TRBV6-1 and TRBJ2-1; D not resolved. V lost 1 base, J lost 0 bases, and 7 bases lay in between. The CDR3 has 15 residues. The germline V gene has CDR1 MNHNS and CDR2 SASEGT. The CDR3: CASSEEGSSYNEQFF. The CDR3 region has the DNA TGTGCCAGCAGTGAAGAGGGAAGCTCCTACAATGAGCAGTTCTTC.

This chain joins TRBV19 and TRBJ2-3; 8 nucleotides line up with TRBD2. Germline CDR1 and CDR2: LNHDA and SQIVND (reference sequence). The CDR3 is 15 residues long. J lost 0 bases, V lost 5 bases, and 4 bases had no gene match. The CDR3 DNA sequence: TGTGCCAGTAGTCCGATAGCGGGAAGCACAGATACGCAGTATTTT. This encodes CASSPIAGSTDTQYF.